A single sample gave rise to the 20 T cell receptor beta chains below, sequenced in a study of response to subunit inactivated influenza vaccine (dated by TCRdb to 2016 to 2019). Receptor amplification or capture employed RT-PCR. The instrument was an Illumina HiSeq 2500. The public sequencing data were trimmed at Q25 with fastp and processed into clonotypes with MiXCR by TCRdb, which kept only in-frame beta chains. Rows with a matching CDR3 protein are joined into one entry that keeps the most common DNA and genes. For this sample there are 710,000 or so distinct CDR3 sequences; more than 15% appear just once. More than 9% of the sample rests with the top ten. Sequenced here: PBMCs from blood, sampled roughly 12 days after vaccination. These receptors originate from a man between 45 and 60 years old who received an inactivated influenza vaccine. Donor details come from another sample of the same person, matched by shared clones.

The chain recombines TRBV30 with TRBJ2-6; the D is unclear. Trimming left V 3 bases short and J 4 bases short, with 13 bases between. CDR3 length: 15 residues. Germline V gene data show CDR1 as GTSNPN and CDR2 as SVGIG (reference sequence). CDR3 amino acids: CAWSLRRPGANVLTF. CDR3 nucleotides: TGTGCCTGGAGCCTCCGGCGGCCCGGGGCCAACGTCCTGACTTTC.

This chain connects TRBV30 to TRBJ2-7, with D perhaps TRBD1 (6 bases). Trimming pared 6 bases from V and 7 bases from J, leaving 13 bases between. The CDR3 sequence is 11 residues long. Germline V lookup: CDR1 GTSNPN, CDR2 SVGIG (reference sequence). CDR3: CACSRGWEQYF. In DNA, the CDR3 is TGTGCCTGTTCCAGGGGCTGGGAGCAGTACTTC.

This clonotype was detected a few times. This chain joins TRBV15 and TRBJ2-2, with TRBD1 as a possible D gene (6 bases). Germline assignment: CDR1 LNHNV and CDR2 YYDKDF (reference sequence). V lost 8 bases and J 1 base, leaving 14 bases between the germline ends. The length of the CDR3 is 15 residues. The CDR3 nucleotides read TGTGCCACCCGCCCAGGCAGGGGGAACACCGGGGAGCTGTTTTTT. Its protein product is CATRPGRGNTGELFF.

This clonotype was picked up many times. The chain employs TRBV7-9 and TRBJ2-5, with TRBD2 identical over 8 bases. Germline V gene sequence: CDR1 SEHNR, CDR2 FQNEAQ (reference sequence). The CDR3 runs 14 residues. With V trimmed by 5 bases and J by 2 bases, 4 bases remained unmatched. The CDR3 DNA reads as TGTGCCAGCAGCCCGACTAGCGTTCAAGAGACCCAGTACTTC. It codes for CASSPTSVQETQYF.

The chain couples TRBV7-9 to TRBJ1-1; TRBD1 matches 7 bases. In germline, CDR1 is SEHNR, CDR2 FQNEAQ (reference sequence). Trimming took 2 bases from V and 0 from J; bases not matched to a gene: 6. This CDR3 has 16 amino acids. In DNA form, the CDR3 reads TGTGCCAGCAGCTTACCTTTCGGACAGGTGAACACTGAAGCTTTCTTT. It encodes CASSLPFGQVNTEAFF.

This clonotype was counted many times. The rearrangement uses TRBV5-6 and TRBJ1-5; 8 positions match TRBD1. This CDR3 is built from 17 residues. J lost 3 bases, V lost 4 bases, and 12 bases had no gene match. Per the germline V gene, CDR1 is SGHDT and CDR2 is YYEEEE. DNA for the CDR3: TGTGCCAGCAGCGGAGGACAGGGTGGGCCCTACAATCAGCCCCAGCATTTT. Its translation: CASSGGQGGPYNQPQHF.

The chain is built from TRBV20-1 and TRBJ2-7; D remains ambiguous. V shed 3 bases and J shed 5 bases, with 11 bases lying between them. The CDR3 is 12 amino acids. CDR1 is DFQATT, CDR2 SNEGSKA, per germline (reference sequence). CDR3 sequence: CSASGLVHEQYF. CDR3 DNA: TGCAGTGCTAGTGGCTTGGTCCACGAGCAGTACTTC.

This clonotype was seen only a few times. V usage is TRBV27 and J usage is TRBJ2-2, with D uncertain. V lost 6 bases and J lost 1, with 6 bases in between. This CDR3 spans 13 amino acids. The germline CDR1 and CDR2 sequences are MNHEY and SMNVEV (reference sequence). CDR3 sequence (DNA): TGTGCCAGCAGACGGATGAACACCGGGGAGCTGTTTTTT. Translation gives CASRRMNTGELFF.

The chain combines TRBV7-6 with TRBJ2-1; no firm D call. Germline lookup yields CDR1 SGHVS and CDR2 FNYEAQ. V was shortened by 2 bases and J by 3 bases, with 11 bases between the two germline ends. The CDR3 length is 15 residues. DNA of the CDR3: TGTGCCAGCAGCTTACGGTCTCCGGGCTACAATGAGCAGTTCTTC. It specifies CASSLRSPGYNEQFF.

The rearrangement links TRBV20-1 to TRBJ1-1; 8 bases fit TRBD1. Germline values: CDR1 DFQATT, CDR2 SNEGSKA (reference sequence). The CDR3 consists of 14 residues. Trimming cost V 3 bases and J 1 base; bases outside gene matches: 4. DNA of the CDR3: TGCAGTGCTAGGGCACAGGGGGGGAACACTGAAGCTTTCTTT. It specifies CSARAQGGNTEAFF.

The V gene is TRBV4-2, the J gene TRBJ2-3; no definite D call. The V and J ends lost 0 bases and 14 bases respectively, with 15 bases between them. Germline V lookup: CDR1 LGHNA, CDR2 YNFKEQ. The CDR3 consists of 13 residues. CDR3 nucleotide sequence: TGTGCCAGCAGCCAAGATTTAGCCAGGCACCTGTATTTT. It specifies CASSQDLARHLYF.

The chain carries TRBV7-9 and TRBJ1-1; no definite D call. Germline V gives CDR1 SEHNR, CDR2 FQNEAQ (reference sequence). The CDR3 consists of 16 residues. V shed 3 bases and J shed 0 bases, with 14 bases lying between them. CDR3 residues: CASSLVQTGMNTEAFF. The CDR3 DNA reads TGTGCCAGCAGCTTGGTACAGACCGGCATGAACACTGAAGCTTTCTTT.

The CDR3 is CASSGGRNEQFF. CDR3 DNA sequence: TGTGCCAGCAGTGGCGGCCGCAATGAGCAGTTCTTC. The V gene is TRBV2, the J gene TRBJ2-1; no firm D call. The germline gives CDR1 SNHLY, CDR2 FYNNEI. The CDR3 runs to 12 residues. Trimming took off 4 bases at V and 6 bases at J, with 7 bases between the two ends.

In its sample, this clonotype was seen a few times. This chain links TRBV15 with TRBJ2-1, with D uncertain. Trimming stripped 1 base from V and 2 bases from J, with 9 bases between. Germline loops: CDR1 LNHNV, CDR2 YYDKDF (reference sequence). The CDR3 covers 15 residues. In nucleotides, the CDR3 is TGTGCCACCAGCAGAGTTGCCCTGGCCTACAATGAGCAGTTCTTC. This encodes CATSRVALAYNEQFF.

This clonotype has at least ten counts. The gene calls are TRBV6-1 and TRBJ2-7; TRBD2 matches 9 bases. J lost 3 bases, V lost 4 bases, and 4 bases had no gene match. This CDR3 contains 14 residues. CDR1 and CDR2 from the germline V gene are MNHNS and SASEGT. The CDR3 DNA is TGTGCCAGCAGTGGCCTAGCGGGGAGCTACGAGCAGTACTTC. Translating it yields CASSGLAGSYEQYF.

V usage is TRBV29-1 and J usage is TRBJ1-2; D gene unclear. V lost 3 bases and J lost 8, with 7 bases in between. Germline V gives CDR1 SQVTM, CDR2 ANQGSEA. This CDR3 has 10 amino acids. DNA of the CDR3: TGCAGCGTTGATGGGGAGGGCTACACCTTC. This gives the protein CSVDGEGYTF.

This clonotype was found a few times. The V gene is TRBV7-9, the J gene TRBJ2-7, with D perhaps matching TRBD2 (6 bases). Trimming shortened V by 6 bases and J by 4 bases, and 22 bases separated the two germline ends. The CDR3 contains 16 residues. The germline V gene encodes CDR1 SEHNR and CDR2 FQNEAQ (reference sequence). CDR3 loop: CASSSMKGQREYEQYF. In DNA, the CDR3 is TGTGCCAGCAGTTCAATGAAAGGGCAACGGGAGTACGAGCAGTACTTC.

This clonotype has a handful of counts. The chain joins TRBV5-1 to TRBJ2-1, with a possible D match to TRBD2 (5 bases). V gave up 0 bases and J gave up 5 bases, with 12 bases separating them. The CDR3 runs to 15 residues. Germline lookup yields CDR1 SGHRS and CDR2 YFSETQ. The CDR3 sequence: CASSLETFGNNEQFF. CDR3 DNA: TGCGCCAGCAGCTTGGAGACGTTCGGGAACAATGAGCAGTTCTTC.

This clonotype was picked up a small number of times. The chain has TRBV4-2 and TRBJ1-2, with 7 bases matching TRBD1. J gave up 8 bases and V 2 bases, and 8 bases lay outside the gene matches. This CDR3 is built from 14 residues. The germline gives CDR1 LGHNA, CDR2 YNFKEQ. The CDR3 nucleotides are TGTGCCAGCAGCCAAAGTGACAGGGACTTGGGCTACACCTTC. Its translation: CASSQSDRDLGYTF.

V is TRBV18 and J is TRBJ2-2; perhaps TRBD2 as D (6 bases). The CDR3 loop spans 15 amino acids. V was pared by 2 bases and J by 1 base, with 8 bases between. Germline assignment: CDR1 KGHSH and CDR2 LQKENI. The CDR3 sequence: CASSPRRGNTGELFF. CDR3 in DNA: TGTGCCAGCTCACCAAGGAGGGGGAACACCGGGGAGCTGTTTTTT.